This T cell receptor (beta chain) was obtained from a study of cytomegalovirus exposure and HLA in healthy donors (dated 2017 in TCRdb). About the study as a whole: According to an earlier analysis of 587 of the donors, about 170 million T cells yielded 95 million to 140 million unique TCR beta sequences and approximately 300 Gb of sequence data. HLA typing included class I and class II loci at four-digit resolution. The study was designed to test whether signatures of past pathogen exposure could be identified by cataloging public T cell receptors. An early release covering roughly 640 HLA-typed donors comprised approximately 300 gigabases of sequencing data and some 79 million unique TCR sequences. Among about 400 genotyped donors of the cohort, an average of approximately 200,000 unique TCR beta nucleotide sequences was sequenced per donor, of which approximately 18% were non-productive. The study combined high-throughput TCR immunosequencing, statistical association of individual TCRs with disease status, and machine learning to predict cytomegalovirus infection status. A later genetic analysis used genome-wide SNP genotypes for about three fifths of the 666 donors, treating that subset as a discovery cohort. Rather than drawing on any new phenotypic data, the later analysis identified candidate immune exposures from TCR beta sequences and the way those sequences occurred across donors. Roughly five DR-DQ haplotypes were handled as single units for association and clustering, since linkage in the cohort was strong. A separate validation cohort of about 110 different subjects was used in addition to the 666-subject first cohort. Donor age, sex, ethnicity and CMV serostatus were compiled alongside the repertoire data. A later analysis re-examined previously published TCR beta repertoires from over 500 donors and added high-resolution HLA genotyping to investigate patterns of TCR occurrence. Every repertoire in the discovery cohort had been generated on one and the same sequencing platform. To decide whether each TCR beta V gene segment behaved as functional or pseudogenic, an earlier analysis of several hundred of the donors relied on high-throughput TCR beta sequencing. Among the roughly 390 genotyped donors, around 79% belonged to the genetic ancestry cluster associated with self-reported Caucasian donors. The number of typed donors differed by locus: roughly 629-640 for A, B, C, DRB1 and DQB1; some 500 for DQA1; 606 for DPA1; and around 490 for DPB1. The study profiled the T cell repertoires of some 610 subjects by immunosequencing and related them to cytomegalovirus serostatus. What the research found in general, with its limitations: In an earlier analysis of about 550 of the donors, most TCR beta V segments were observed in productive rearrangements about 90% or about 30% of the time, broadly matching IMGT annotations. Assigning TCR associations to individual alleles was difficult when HLA alleles, especially DR and DQ, strongly co-occurred. It was suggested by the authors that the approach could potentially be generalized to other disease states and immunological phenotypes. Most TCR sequences were observed very rarely across donors, whereas some public TCRs were present in many individuals. Specific HLA alleles were associated with around 18,000 TCR beta sequences at a false discovery rate of 0.05 in a later analysis. Presence/absence analyses assumed roughly uniform sequencing depth across donors, an assumption that may not hold. A total of roughly 160 TCR beta chains were listed by the study as associated with cytomegalovirus. CMV serostatus was the only immune exposure information available for the cohort. According to a later analysis, parvovirus B19, influenza, CMV and Epstein-Barr virus appeared linked to several top co-occurrence clusters. In a later analysis, most CMV-associated TCR beta chains were found to appear HLA-restricted, with HLA associations seemingly driven largely by CMV exposure. A further reported finding was that TCR beta sequences accurately predicted the HLA-A and HLA-B alleles for most subjects in the first cohort. A few of the identified cytomegalovirus-associated TCR beta chains were confirmed in vitro to be specific for cytomegalovirus antigens. Correlated functional status among segregating V segments might reflect linkage disequilibrium, but an unknown experimental factor could not be ruled out. Because HLA typing was unavailable for some donors at each locus, only the typed subset was used in association tests. Because counts were too low, some 17 rarely observed V segments, including chromosome 9 orphons, were left out of the earlier analysis of approximately 580 of the donors. A cluster of highly shared sequence variants was judged likely to represent a technical artifact of the sequencing pipeline. Compared with equally common non-associated chains, HLA-associated TCR beta chains in a later analysis were more clonally expanded and had lower generation probabilities. Compared with the roughly 600-donor mean, donors in an Asian-associated ancestry cluster had fewer N-insertions in productive TCRs, according to a later genetic analysis. Some IMGT-functional V segments, including TRBV6-2 and TRBV6-3, could not be distinguished by the 87-base-pair reads and were therefore excluded. Only TCR beta chains were sequenced in this cohort, and the absence of alpha or paired-chain data limited detectable features. In a later analysis, the rate of TCR association differed among HLA loci, with DRB1 alleles having the most associated TCRs and HLA-C alleles having the fewest. In both the original and validation cohorts, the classifier was reported to diagnose cytomegalovirus status with high specificity and sensitivity. An association between a missense DCLRE1C variant and V-gene and J-gene trimming of TCR beta chains was found in a later genetic analysis and replicated in an independent cohort.

Worth noting for this clone: Its antigen is unknown. Germline and junction disagree at one end, which may indicate a read error. Other DNA sequences from this sample encode an identical CDR3 as well.

Receptor amplification or capture employed the immunoSEQ multiplex PCR assay. For the multiplex PCR, a mixture combining 60 forward primers for TCR Vbeta segments and 13 reverse primers for TCR Jbeta segments was used. A multiplex PCR assay on genomic DNA amplified the CDR3 region of rearranged TCR beta genes. The Illumina HiSeq System was used to sequence the amplified TCR beta libraries as 87-base-pair reads. In the source study's methods: A later analysis tallied tens of millions of unique TCR beta chains across the 660 or so repertoires, and approximately 12 million of those chains were shared by two or more donors. Raw reads were error-corrected and collapsed into unique sequences with a nearest-neighbor algorithm that merged closely related sequences to remove PCR and sequencing errors. To assign V, D and J gene segments, CDR3 sequences were aligned to IMGT reference sequences. For a sequence to be retained, at least a six-nucleotide match to both a V gene segment and a J gene segment was required. Rearrangements were classified as productive when the CDR3 lacked stop codons and remained in frame with V and J, and all other rearrangements were classified as non-productive. Following IMGT convention, CDR3 was defined as the stretch from the second conserved V-encoded cysteine to the conserved J-encoded phenylalanine. Sequences without an unambiguous match to a single V gene segment were excluded from the earlier analysis of a few hundred of the donors. An earlier analysis of almost 600 of the donors classified V segments as functional when productive rearrangements were above 56.7% and as segregating when the standard deviation between donors was above 5%. To diagnose cytomegalovirus status from the catalog of TCR beta chain sequences, a statistical classification framework was built. A later analysis assigned V and J genes by comparing TCR nucleotide sequences with IMGT/GENE-DB human TR gene sequences. Using the TCRdist pipeline, a later analysis assigned CDR3 sequences along with most-parsimonious VDJ recombination scenarios. In a later analysis, every TCR beta chain was defined by the combination of its CDR3 amino acid sequence and its V-gene family, and reads without a unique V-gene family were dropped. To address suspected cross-contamination and a sequencing artifact, a later analysis removed several hundred highly shared, low-generation-probability nucleotide sequences. A later analysis calculated a clonal expansion index for each public chain from normalized within-repertoire ranks of inferred template counts. Generation probabilities in a later analysis came from a VDJ recombination model fitted to out-of-frame rearrangements, and those results were checked against IGoR. In a later analysis, TCR-TCR, TCR-HLA and TCR-CMV co-occurrence was scored with hypergeometric tests, and a repertoire-size bias correction was applied to TCR pairs. A later analysis estimated false discovery rates by permuting HLA or CMV assignments 20 times. In a later analysis, co-occurring TCRs were grouped using DBSCAN, and TCRdist sequence similarity was added for clustering within HLA-allele-positive subsets. Repertoires with fewer than 30,000 or more than 120,000 public chains were left out of co-occurrence clustering, as were five repertoires with anomalous nucleotide sharing. Entries here come from immuneACCESS through TCRdb and include only in-frame sequences with V and J called. Some clones fail to appear in such tables; in the studies checked, an unresolved V gene covers under half of the shortfall, and the cause of the remainder is unknown. That table is the source of V, J and clone size, and D and trimming were worked out from the DNA. In all, the sample holds about 180,000 clones, and under 80% of those were seen once. The ten largest clones take up 2.5% of the sample.

In total, more than 500 healthy bone marrow donors made up the cohort. All cohort members were sampled while nominally healthy, although unrecorded immune exposures were likely present. Of the 610 or so cohort members, approximately 300 had positive CMV serostatus and about 330 had negative CMV serostatus, and CMV serostatus was not recorded for the donor. A peripheral blood sample was provided by each donor, and peripheral blood mononuclear cells were used for TCR beta sequencing. Genomic DNA was extracted from the blood cell samples with the Qiagen DNeasy Blood Extraction Kit. CDR1 SGHRS and CDR2 YFSETQ are derived from the germline V gene. CDR3 length: 14 amino acids, cysteine to phenylalanine. The sequence is cut down to CDR3 DNA, 42 bases in frame from base 1.

The sequence was obtained from a human donor in good health. The sequenced sample consisted of PBMCs. Rearrangement joined TRBV5-1 to TRBJ1-1, with the D gene too uncertain to name. The CDR3 amino acid sequence is: CASSSRSENTEAFF. The DNA is TGCGCCAGCAGCTCCAGGTCAGAGAACACTGAGGCTTTCTTT.